This passage covers 20 T cell receptor beta chains from one sample sequenced in a study of blood T cells in healthy people across ages. The authors ran a second PCR of 7 to 11 cycles using a sample-barcoded 5' primer and a J-beta primer mix. Using its own MiXCR run on the 5' RACE reads, TCRdb lists one record per CDR3 protein. In the table there are under 2,000,000 distinct CDR3 sequences, roughly 52% of which are singletons. Sequenced sample: blood. Receptor source: a woman between 40 and 55 years old in good health.

This clonotype was observed once. This may be a read error: a much more frequent sequence differs by one nucleotide. The chain carries TRBV24-1 and TRBJ2-1, with D perhaps matching TRBD2 (6 bases). Trimming pared 11 bases from V and 7 bases from J, leaving 17 bases between. The germline V gene encodes CDR1 KGHDR and CDR2 SFDVKD. The CDR3 spans 13 residues. CDR3 nucleotide sequence: TGTGCCATCGGTGGGGGGAATCCGAATGAGCAGTTCTTC. Translated, it gives CAIGGGNPNEQFF.

This clonotype was detected a few times. The chain is built from TRBV12-3 or TRBV12-4 and TRBJ1-2, with D hard to call. There are 13 residues in the CDR3. Between the trimmed V and J ends, which lost 4 bases and 4 bases, there was a span of 10 bases. CDR3 bases: TGTGCCAGCAGTTCCACGGACGGCTATGGCTACACCTTC. It specifies CASSSTDGYGYTF.

This clonotype is a singleton in its sample. The genes are TRBV28 and TRBJ2-5; 10 nucleotides match TRBD1. The CDR3 totals 17 residues. The V gene's germline CDR1 is MDHEN and CDR2 SYDVKM. The junction had 9 bases not matched to a gene; V was cut back by 0 bases and J by 5 bases. The CDR3 bases are TGTGCCAGCAGTTTATGGGGGACAGGGGTTTCCGGGGAGACCCAGTACTTC. Protein product: CASSLWGTGVSGETQYF.

V and J are TRBV7-8 and TRBJ2-1, with D possibly being TRBD1 (7 bases). This CDR3 is built from 16 residues. Germline V lookup: CDR1 SGHVS, CDR2 FQNEAQ. Trimming cost V 1 base and J 6 bases, with 16 bases left between them. CDR3 residues: CASSLEPHQGGNEQFF. CDR3 sequence (DNA): TGTGCCAGCAGCTTAGAACCCCACCAGGGGGGCAATGAGCAGTTCTTC.

This clonotype was seen more than once but under ten times. The genes are TRBV20-1 and TRBJ2-7, with TRBD1 matching over 7 bases. The CDR3 loop spans 15 amino acids. Trimming cost V 0 bases and J 2 bases; bases outside gene matches: 7. Per the germline V gene, CDR1 is DFQATT and CDR2 is SNEGSKA (reference sequence). This chain's CDR3 is CSAREQGRGTYEQYF. The DNA of the CDR3 is TGCAGTGCTAGAGAACAAGGCAGGGGGACCTACGAGCAGTACTTC.

In its sample, this clonotype was seen a few times. Here the CDR3 DNA reads TGTGCCAGCAGTCGATGGTTGTCCTCTAGAGCAAGTGGCTACACCTTC. Translating gives CASSRWLSSRASGYTF. J is TRBJ1-2 and V is TRBV12-3 or TRBV12-4; D not resolved. There are 16 residues in the CDR3. The V end lost 5 bases, the J end lost 7 bases, and 23 bases lay between the germline ends.

This clonotype was detected once. The rearrangement uses TRBV16 and TRBJ2-1; 8 bases are shared with TRBD1. Gene TRBJ2-7 matches the end of the DNA better, so the J call may be wrong. Germline assignment: CDR1 KGHSY and CDR2 FQNENV. The CDR3 consists of 17 residues. The CDR3 protein is CASSQFSGGSSYNEQYF. The CDR3 nucleotides read TGTGCCAGCAGCCAATTCTCAGGGGGCAGCTCCTACAATGAGCAGTACTTC.

The chain uses TRBV11-2 and TRBJ1-4; 9 bases line up with TRBD1. The CDR3 loop spans 16 amino acids. The ends lost 5 bases at V and 7 bases at J; junction bases unmatched: 11. Germline CDR1 SGHAT, CDR2 FQNNGV. The CDR3 sequence is CASSHLLGTGIEKLFF. The CDR3 region has the DNA TGTGCCAGCAGCCATCTACTCGGGACAGGGATTGAAAAACTGTTTTTT.

This clonotype was observed a single time. J is TRBJ2-7 and V is TRBV15, with 7 bases identical to TRBD1. V shed 3 bases and J 2 bases; nucleotides not matched to a gene: 4. Germline lookup yields CDR1 LNHNV and CDR2 YYDKDF (reference sequence). CDR3 length equals 14 residues. CDR3 nucleotide sequence: TGTGCCACCAGCAGCCGGGACAGCACCTACGAGCAGTACTTC. Residues: CATSSRDSTYEQYF.

The chain uses TRBV20-1 and TRBJ2-4; D possibly corresponds to TRBD1 (6 bases). Germline V gene lookup returns CDR1 DFQATT and CDR2 SNEGSKA (reference sequence). V lost 8 bases and J lost 8, with 22 bases in between. This CDR3 contains 14 residues. This chain's CDR3 is CSTLRPWTADIQYF. CDR3 in DNA: TGCAGTACTCTCAGACCATGGACAGCAGACATTCAGTACTTC.

V is TRBV20-1 and J is TRBJ2-6; D perhaps matches TRBD1 (5 bases). Germline CDR1 and CDR2: DFQATT and SNEGSKA (reference sequence). V shed 0 bases and J shed 0 bases, with 18 bases lying between them. CDR3 length: 19 amino acids. Here the CDR3 reads CSARDRLGVGFSGANVLTF. The CDR3 nucleotides read TGCAGTGCTAGAGATCGCCTAGGGGTGGGCTTCTCTGGGGCCAACGTCCTGACTTTC.

The CDR3 sequence: CATSWEFYEQYF. For the CDR3, the DNA is TGTGCCACCAGCTGGGAATTTTACGAGCAGTACTTC. The V call is TRBV15, the J call TRBJ2-7, with D unclear. The V gene's germline CDR1 is LNHNV and CDR2 YYDKDF (reference sequence). The CDR3 is 12 residues long. Trimming stripped 5 bases from V and 4 bases from J, with 9 bases between.

The rearrangement links TRBV7-9 to TRBJ2-7; no firm D call. Germline CDR1 is SEHNR and CDR2 is FQNEAQ (reference sequence). Trimming shortened V by 5 bases and J by 2 bases, and 16 bases separated the two germline ends. The CDR3 consists of 15 residues. DNA for the CDR3: TGTGCCAGCAGCCCCCCTGGGATCGGCACCTACGAGCAGTACTTC. It is translated as CASSPPGIGTYEQYF.

This clonotype turned up a few times. The rearrangement links TRBV28 to TRBJ2-6; D remains unclear. V dropped 7 bases and J dropped 0 bases, with 13 bases sitting between them. The CDR3 extends over 16 amino acids. The germline V gene has CDR1 MDHEN and CDR2 SYDVKM. The CDR3 region has the DNA TGTGCCAGCACTCCAGGTCTCAGCTCTGGGGCCAACGTCCTGACTTTC. Residues: CASTPGLSSGANVLTF.

This clonotype was observed many times. CDR3 region: CASSEGVAKNIQYF. As DNA, the CDR3 is TGTGCCAGCAGTGAAGGGGTAGCCAAAAACATTCAGTACTTC. V and J are TRBV6-1 and TRBJ2-4; the D is unclear. V lost 1 base and J lost 0, with 4 bases in between. The CDR3 length is 14 residues. Germline V gene lookup returns CDR1 MNHNS and CDR2 SASEGT.

This clonotype was observed a handful of times. The genes are TRBV5-6 and TRBJ2-1; D remains unclear. Germline V gene data show CDR1 as SGHDT and CDR2 as YYEEEE. The CDR3 covers 14 residues. Trimming removed 1 base at V and 7 bases at J, with 12 bases between. The CDR3 DNA sequence: TGTGCCAGCAGCTTGTGGTACGGAATTAATGAGCAGTTCTTC. This sequence encodes CASSLWYGINEQFF.

The genes are TRBV5-6 and TRBJ1-2; 9 positions match TRBD1. Per germline, CDR1 SGHDT and CDR2 YYEEEE. Trimming took 1 base from V and 1 from J; bases not matched to a gene: 5. This CDR3 region has 16 residues. The CDR3 region has the DNA TGTGCCAGCAGCTTGTTACGGACAGGGGTTAACTATGGCTACACCTTC. As protein: CASSLLRTGVNYGYTF. The complete variable domain, with remaining parts taken from reference TRBV5-6 and TRBJ1-2, reads DAGVTQSPTHLIKTRGQQVTLRCSPKSGHDTVSWYQQALGQGPQFIFQYYEEEERQRGNFPDRFSGHQFPNYSSELNVNALLLGDSALYLCASSLLRTGVNYGYTFGSGTRLTVV.

This sequence joins TRBV5-1 and TRBJ2-7; 10 bases line up with TRBD1. V lost 4 bases, J lost 5 bases, and 9 bases stayed unmatched. Germline-derived CDR1 and CDR2 are SGHRS and YFSETQ. This CDR3 is 15 amino acids long. CDR3 protein: CASSTRTGGLDEQYF. CDR3 bases: TGCGCCAGCAGCACGAGGACAGGGGGTCTCGACGAGCAGTACTTC.

For this clonotype: An end of the junction differs from the germline gene, which may be a read error. This chain connects TRBV28 to TRBJ1-1, with 10 bases fitting TRBD1. Germline lookup yields CDR1 MDHEN and CDR2 SYDVKM. The CDR3 runs 18 residues. The CDR3 DNA follows: TGTGCCAGCAGTTGGGGTTGGGGACAGGGGTCCAGGGACACCGAAGCTTTCTTT. This translates into CASSWGWGQGSRDTEAFF.

The rearrangement uses TRBV7-2 and TRBJ2-1, with TRBD1 as a possible D gene (9 bases). This CDR3 has 14 amino acids. V was cut by 7 bases and J by 6 bases, with 16 bases left in between. Germline V gene sequence: CDR1 SGHTA, CDR2 FQGNSA. CDR3 coding DNA: TGTGCCAGCATCGGGGGGGGACAGGGCAATGAGCAGTTCTTC. As protein: CASIGGGQGNEQFF.